This record concerns one T cell receptor (beta chain) sequence. Antigen unknown. These data originate in a study of T cell responses to AZD1222 COVID-19 vaccine. Whole-study results and caveats: AZD1222 recipients seropositive at baseline numbered only 5 to 7.

Assay: immunoSEQ multiplex PCR; the TCRdb copy retains only in-frame clones and omits some. The table shows approximately 140,000 clones, with 92% occurring only once. The CDR3 loop spans 18 amino acids. Sequenced here: peripheral blood, sampled 28 days after the second AZD1222 dose. This TCR derives from an adult who received the AZD1222 COVID-19 vaccine. This sequence joins TRBV21-1 and TRBJ1-5. TRBV21-1 is a pseudogene locus. The CDR3 nucleotides read TGTGCCAGCGGAGGGCTTAAGGGAAAGCTCCGTAGCAATCAGCCCCAGCATTTT. It yields the protein CASGGLKGKLRSNQPQHF.